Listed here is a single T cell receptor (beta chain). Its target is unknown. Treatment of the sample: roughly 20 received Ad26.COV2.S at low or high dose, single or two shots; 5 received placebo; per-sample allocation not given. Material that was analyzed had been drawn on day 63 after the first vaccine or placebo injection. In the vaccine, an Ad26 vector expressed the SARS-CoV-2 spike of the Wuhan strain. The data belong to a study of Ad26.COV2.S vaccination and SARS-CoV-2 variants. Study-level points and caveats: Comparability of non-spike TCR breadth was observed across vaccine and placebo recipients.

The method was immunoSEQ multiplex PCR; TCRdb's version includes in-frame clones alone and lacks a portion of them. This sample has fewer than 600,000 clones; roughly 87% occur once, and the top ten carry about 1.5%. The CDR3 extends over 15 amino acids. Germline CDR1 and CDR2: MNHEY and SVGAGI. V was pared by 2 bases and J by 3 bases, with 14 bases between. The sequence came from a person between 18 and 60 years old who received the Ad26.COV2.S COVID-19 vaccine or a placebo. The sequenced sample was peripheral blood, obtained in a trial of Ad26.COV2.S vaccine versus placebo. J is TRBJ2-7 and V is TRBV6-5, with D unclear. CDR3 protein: CASSYKFLGGYEQYF. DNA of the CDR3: TGTGCCAGCAGTTACAAGTTCTTGGGCGGCTACGAGCAGTACTTC.